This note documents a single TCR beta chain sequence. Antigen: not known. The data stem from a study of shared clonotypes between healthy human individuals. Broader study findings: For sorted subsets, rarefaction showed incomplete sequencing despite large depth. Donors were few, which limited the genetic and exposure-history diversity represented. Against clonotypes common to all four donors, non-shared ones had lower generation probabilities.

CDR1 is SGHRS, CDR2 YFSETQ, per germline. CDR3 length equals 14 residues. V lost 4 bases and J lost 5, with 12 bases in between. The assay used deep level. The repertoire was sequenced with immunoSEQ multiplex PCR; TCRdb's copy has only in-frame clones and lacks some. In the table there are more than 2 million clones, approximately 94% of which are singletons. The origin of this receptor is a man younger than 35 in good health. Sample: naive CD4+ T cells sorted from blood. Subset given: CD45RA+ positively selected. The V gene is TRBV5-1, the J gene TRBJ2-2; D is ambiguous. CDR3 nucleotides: TGCGCCAGCAGCGAGAAGGTAGTAACCGGGGAGCTGTTTTTT. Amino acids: CASSEKVVTGELFF.